Included here is one T cell receptor beta chain sequence, with context. The antigen is undetermined. The source of the sample is a study of T-cell reconstitution after alpha-beta-depleted transplantation in children. Broader study findings: Counts and diversity of T cells one year after transplant came mostly from newly produced T cells. By about two months after transplant, alpha-beta T cells reportedly arose from several hundred graft clones that had expanded.

Molecular barcoding with unique molecular identifiers was used for the TCRbeta library. TCRdb reprocessed the PCR reads via MiXCR and lists one record per CDR3 protein. The table shows roughly 790,000 distinct CDR3 sequences, with roughly 15% occurring only once. This CDR3 is 16 amino acids long. Germline CDR1 SGHRS, CDR2 YFSETQ. With V trimmed by 2 bases and J by 6 bases, 6 bases remained unmatched. This sequence originates from a male patient younger than 18 who had a stem cell transplant for acute lymphoblastic leukemia, so the T cells may come from the graft donor. Specimen: PBMCs, mostly from graft donor cells, collected 360 days after TCRalphabeta/CD19-depleted stem cell transplant. V and J are TRBV5-1 and TRBJ1-6; 9 bases agree with TRBD1. CDR3 coding DNA: TGCGCCAGCAGCTTCACCGGGACAGGGACTAATTCACCCCTCCACTTT. Its translation: CASSFTGTGTNSPLHF.